Presented here are 21 T cell receptor beta chains from one specimen sequenced in a study of blood T cell repertoires in COVID-19. Libraries were prepared by immunoSEQ multiplex PCR; TCRdb keeps only in-frame clonotypes and omits some of them. The table has fewer than 200,000 clones, roughly 82% seen once. Sequenced material: PBMCs or T cells enriched from blood (not recorded which). All receptors come from a man over 45 who had recovered from COVID-19.

The V gene is TRBV19, the J gene TRBJ2-3; 10 positions agree with TRBD2. This CDR3 has 18 amino acids. CDR1 is LNHDA, CDR2 SQIVND, per germline (reference sequence). V dropped 5 bases and J dropped 0; count of bases not matched to a gene: 11. As DNA, the CDR3 is TGTGCCAGTAGTCACCCTATTAGCGGGGGGACTAGCACAGATACGCAGTATTTT. Protein: CASSHPISGGTSTDTQYF.

The gene calls are TRBV19 and TRBJ1-5, with D possibly TRBD1 on 5 matching bases. Looked up from germline, CDR1 is LNHDA and CDR2 is SQIVND (reference sequence). Trimming took 7 bases from V and 0 from J, leaving 19 bases between them. The CDR3 length is 17 residues. The CDR3 bases are TGTGCCAGTACCAACACCGGGAGGGGTCATAGCAATCAGCCCCAGCATTTT. Amino acid sequence: CASTNTGRGHSNQPQHF.

This sequence joins TRBV30 and TRBJ2-7; D may be TRBD2 (5 bases). The CDR3 spans 13 residues. Germline V CDR1 and CDR2: GTSNPN, SVGIG (reference sequence). V was trimmed by 4 bases and J by 3 bases, leaving 13 bases between them. The CDR3 nucleotides read TGTGCCTGGAAACGGACTCGGATCTACGAGCAGTACTTC. Amino acids: CAWKRTRIYEQYF. Combining the CDR3 with reference TRBV30 and TRBJ2-7 gives the whole variable domain SQTIHQWPATLVQPVGSPLSLECTVEGTSNPNLYWYRQAAGRGLQLLFYSVGIGQISSEVPQNLSASRPQDRQFILSSKKLLLSDSGFYLCAWKRTRIYEQYFGPGTRLTVT.

In this sample, this clone turned up many times. This chain links TRBV28 with TRBJ1-1; D gene ambiguous. Germline CDR1 reads MDHEN; CDR2 reads SYDVKM. The CDR3 contains 12 residues. Trimming removed 6 bases at V and 0 bases at J, with 5 bases between. The CDR3 DNA follows: TGTGCCAGCAGGTCAGTGAACACTGAAGCTTTCTTT. Its translation: CASRSVNTEAFF.

V gene TRBV7-8 combines with J gene TRBJ1-6; D not certain. Looked up from germline, CDR1 is SGHVS and CDR2 is FQNEAQ. Trimming left V 1 base short and J 4 bases short, with 8 bases between. The CDR3 covers 15 residues. CDR3 coding DNA: TGTGCCAGCAGCTTAGTTGCAGGTTATAATTCACCCCTCCACTTT. This sequence encodes CASSLVAGYNSPLHF. The full variable domain, in which reference TRBV7-8 and TRBJ1-6 provide the parts outside the CDR3, is GAGVSQSPRYKVAKRGQDVALRCDPISGHVSLFWYQQALGQGPEFLTYFQNEAQLDKSGLPSDRFFAERPEGSVSTLKIQRTQQEDSAVYLCASSLVAGYNSPLHFGNGTRLTVT.

The chain carries TRBV5-1 and TRBJ1-1, with TRBD1 identical over 7 bases. V dropped 6 bases and J dropped 3; count of bases not matched to a gene: 11. CDR3 length: 15 residues. Germline CDR1 SGHRS, CDR2 YFSETQ. The CDR3 here is CASNPYPTGDTEAFF. The CDR3 DNA sequence: TGCGCCAGCAACCCCTATCCAACAGGGGACACTGAAGCTTTCTTT.

This chain joins TRBV6-5 and TRBJ1-3, with 8 nucleotides matching TRBD1. CDR1 and CDR2 (germline): MNHEY, SVGAGI. The junction had 5 bases not matched to a gene; V was cut back by 4 bases and J by 0 bases. The CDR3 is 16 residues long. The chain's CDR3 is CASSSGGPFSGNTIYF. CDR3 DNA: TGTGCCAGCAGTTCAGGGGGCCCCTTCTCTGGAAACACCATATATTTT.

V gene TRBV5-1 combines with J gene TRBJ2-1; the match to TRBD1 covers 10 bases. Trimming cost V 6 bases and J 9 bases; bases outside gene matches: 12. CDR1 and CDR2 (germline): SGHRS, YFSETQ. The CDR3 is 15 amino acids. The CDR3 coding sequence is TGCGCCAGCAATCCGGGACAGGGGTTTTTCGGTGAGCAGTTCTTC. It encodes CASNPGQGFFGEQFF.

The rearrangement uses TRBV7-6 and TRBJ2-7; 8 bases match TRBD2. Germline loops: CDR1 SGHVS, CDR2 FNYEAQ. This CDR3 comprises 16 residues. V lost 0 bases and J lost 4; bases outside the gene matches: 8. CDR3 coding DNA: TGTGCCAGCAGCTTAGCGTACGGGGGGGCAACATACGAGCAGTACTTC. Amino acid sequence: CASSLAYGGATYEQYF.

The chain carries TRBV3-1 (or the pseudogene TRBV3-2) and TRBJ1-2, with TRBD1 matching 10 bases. This CDR3 contains 15 residues. Germline CDR1 is LGHDT and CDR2 is YNNKEL (reference sequence). V lost 4 bases, J lost 4 bases, and 6 bases stayed unmatched. Written as DNA, the CDR3 is TGTGCCAGCAGCCGCACGACAGGGGGCGCCTATGGCTACACCTTC. Amino acids: CASSRTTGGAYGYTF.

The chain carries TRBV7-9 and TRBJ1-6; D gene uncertain. The CDR3 covers 15 residues. CDR1 is SEHNR, CDR2 FQNEAQ, per germline (reference sequence). Trimming took 5 bases from V and 5 from J, leaving 13 bases between them. The CDR3 sequence is CASSAKRRNNSPLHF. DNA for the CDR3: TGTGCCAGCAGCGCCAAGCGCCGTAATAATTCACCCCTCCACTTT. Together with reference TRBV7-9 and TRBJ1-6, the CDR3 gives the full variable domain: DTGVSQNPRHKITKRGQNVTFRCDPISEHNRLYWYRQTLGQGPEFLTYFQNEAQLEKSRLLSDRFSAERPKGSFSTLEIQRTEQGDSAMYLCASSAKRRNNSPLHFGNGTRLTVT.

The CDR3, as DNA: TGTGCCAGCAGCTTGGGGGGCTCCTATAATTCACCCCTCCACTTT. Translation gives CASSLGGSYNSPLHF. The rearrangement links TRBV7-6 to TRBJ1-6; tentatively, D is TRBD1 (5 bases). CDR1 SGHVS and CDR2 FNYEAQ come from the germline V gene. Trimming took 3 bases from V and 0 from J, leaving 6 bases between them. The CDR3 contains 15 residues.

This rearrangement joins TRBV11-2 to TRBJ1-2; a weak D match, TRBD1 (6 bases). With 7 bases removed from V and 2 bases from J, the gap between germline ends came to 14 bases. Germline V gene data show CDR1 as SGHAT and CDR2 as FQNNGV. This CDR3 is 14 amino acids long. DNA for the CDR3: TGTGCCAGCAACAACAGGGAAGTCAACTATGGCTACACCTTC. Its translation: CASNNREVNYGYTF.

J is TRBJ1-5 and V is TRBV2, with D perhaps TRBD1 (5 bases). CDR1 is SNHLY and CDR2 is FYNNEI in the germline V gene. The V end lost 5 bases, the J end lost 2 bases, and 16 bases lay between the germline ends. The CDR3 is made up of 16 amino acids. This chain's CDR3 is CASSSSSWGGNQPQHF. The CDR3 DNA is TGTGCCAGCAGTAGTTCAAGTTGGGGCGGCAATCAGCCCCAGCATTTT.

The chain carries TRBV6-1 and TRBJ2-5, with D possibly matching TRBD2 (6 bases). Germline V gene lookup returns CDR1 MNHNS and CDR2 SASEGT. Trimming shortened V by 3 bases and J by 4 bases, and 18 bases separated the two germline ends. CDR3 size: 16 residues. CDR3 DNA: TGTGCCAGCAGTGATCTGCTCGGGGGTCGTTTAGAGACCCAGTACTTC. This codes for CASSDLLGGRLETQYF.

The rearrangement links TRBV19 to TRBJ2-1; TRBD2 might be the D (5 bases). Per the germline V gene, CDR1 is LNHDA and CDR2 is SQIVND (reference sequence). The CDR3 contains 12 residues. V lost 9 bases and J lost 3, with 9 bases in between. Here the CDR3 reads CASREDYNEQFF. The CDR3, as DNA: TGTGCCAGCCGGGAAGACTACAATGAGCAGTTCTTC. Together with reference TRBV19 and TRBJ2-1, the CDR3 gives the full variable domain: DGGITQSPKYLFRKEGQNVTLSCEQNLNHDAMYWYRQDPGQGLRLIYYSQIVNDFQKGDIAEGYSVSREKKESFPLTVTSAQKNPTAFYLCASREDYNEQFFGPGTRLTVL.

The gene calls are TRBV3-1 (or the pseudogene TRBV3-2) and TRBJ2-3; 12 positions agree with TRBD2. The CDR3 extends over 17 amino acids. CDR1 LGHDT and CDR2 YNNKEL come from the germline V gene (reference sequence). J was trimmed by 4 bases and V by 4 bases; bases with no gene match: 9. The CDR3 protein is CASSPRLAGGRADTQYF. The CDR3 bases are TGTGCCAGCAGCCCGCGTCTAGCGGGGGGGCGGGCAGATACGCAGTATTTT.

For the CDR3, the DNA is TGTGCCAGCTCATCAGGACAGGGGTCGTACGAGCAGTACTTC. Translating it yields CASSSGQGSYEQYF. The chain recombines TRBV18 with TRBJ2-7, with 9 bases aligning to TRBD1. The germline V gene has CDR1 KGHSH and CDR2 LQKENI. Germline trimming cut 5 bases from V and 4 bases from J; bases unmatched to any gene: 6. The CDR3 length is 14 residues. The full variable domain, completed using reference TRBV18 and TRBJ2-7, is NAGVMQNPRHLVRRRGQEARLRCSPMKGHSHVYWYRQLPEEGLKFMVYLQKENIIDESGMPKERFSAEFPKEGPSILRIQQVVRGDSAAYFCASSSGQGSYEQYFGPGTRLTVT.

This chain uses TRBV10-3 with TRBJ2-3, with TRBD1 matching over 7 bases. The CDR3 consists of 12 residues. Germline V gives CDR1 ENHRY, CDR2 SYGVKD. With 3 bases clipped from V and 14 bases from J, the junction kept 8 bases outside the gene matches. The CDR3 nucleotides are TGTGCCATCAGTGAAGGGACAGTGTCTGGGTATTTT. This gives the protein CAISEGTVSGYF.

This chain connects TRBV5-8 to TRBJ1-2; D possibly corresponds to TRBD1 (6 bases). CDR3 size: 16 residues. Trimming took off 0 bases at V and 6 bases at J, with 18 bases between the two ends. The germline V gene encodes CDR1 SGHTS and CDR2 YDEGEE. This chain's CDR3 is CASSLGTGMALNGYTF. The DNA for the CDR3 is TGTGCCAGCAGCTTGGGTACAGGGATGGCGCTGAATGGCTACACCTTC.

CDR3 sequence reads: CSVDQGSGYTF. The CDR3 DNA reads as TGCAGCGTTGATCAGGGGAGCGGCTACACCTTC. The chain is built from TRBV29-1 and TRBJ1-2; D is possibly TRBD1 (6 bases). Trimming removed 3 bases from V and 8 bases from J, with 10 bases in between. Germline V gives CDR1 SQVTM, CDR2 ANQGSEA. The length of the CDR3 is 11 residues. Based on the CDR3 plus reference TRBV29-1 and TRBJ1-2, the full variable domain is SAVISQKPSRDICQRGTSLTIQCQVDSQVTMMFWYRQQPGQSLTLIATANQGSEATYESGFVIDKFPISRPNLTFSTLTVSNMSPEDSSIYLCSVDQGSGYTFGSGTRLTVV.